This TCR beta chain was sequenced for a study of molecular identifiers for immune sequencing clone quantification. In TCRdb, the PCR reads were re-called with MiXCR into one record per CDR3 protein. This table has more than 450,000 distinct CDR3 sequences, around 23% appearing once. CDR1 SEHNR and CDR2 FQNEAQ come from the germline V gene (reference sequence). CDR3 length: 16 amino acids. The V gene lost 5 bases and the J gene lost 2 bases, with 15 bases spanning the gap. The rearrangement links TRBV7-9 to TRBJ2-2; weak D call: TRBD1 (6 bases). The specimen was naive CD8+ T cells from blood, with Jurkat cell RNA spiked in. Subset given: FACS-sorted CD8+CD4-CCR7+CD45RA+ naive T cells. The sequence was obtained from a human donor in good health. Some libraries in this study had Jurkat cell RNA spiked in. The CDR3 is CASSLPHRENTGELFF. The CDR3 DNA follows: TGTGCCAGCAGCCTACCACACAGGGAAAACACCGGGGAGCTGTTTTTT.